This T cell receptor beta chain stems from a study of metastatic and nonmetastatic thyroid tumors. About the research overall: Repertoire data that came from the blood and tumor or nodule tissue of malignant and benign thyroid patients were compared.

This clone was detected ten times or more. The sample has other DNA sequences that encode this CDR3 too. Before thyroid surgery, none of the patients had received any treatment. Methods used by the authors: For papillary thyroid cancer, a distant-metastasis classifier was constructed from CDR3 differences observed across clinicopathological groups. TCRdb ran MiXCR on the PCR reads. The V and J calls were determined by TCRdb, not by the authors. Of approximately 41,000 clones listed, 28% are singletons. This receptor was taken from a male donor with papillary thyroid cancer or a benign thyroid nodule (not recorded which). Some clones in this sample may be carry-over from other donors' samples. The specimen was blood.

The CDR3 sequence is CASRLGDPGETQYF. In DNA form, the CDR3 reads TGTGCCAGCAGACTCGGGGATCCCGGGGAGACCCAGTACTTC. The chain uses TRBV11-2 and TRBJ2-5; TRBD2 might be the D (5 bases). The CDR3 totals 14 residues. V shed 6 bases and J shed 5 bases, with 16 bases lying between them. The germline V gene has CDR1 SGHAT and CDR2 FQNNGV. Full variable domain (rest looked up from reference TRBV11-2 and TRBJ2-5): EAGVAQSPRYKIIEKRQSVAFWCNPISGHATLYWYQQILGQGPKLLIQFQNNGVVDDSQLPKDRFSAERLKGVDSTLKIQPAKLEDSAVYLCASRLGDPGETQYFGPGTRLLVL.